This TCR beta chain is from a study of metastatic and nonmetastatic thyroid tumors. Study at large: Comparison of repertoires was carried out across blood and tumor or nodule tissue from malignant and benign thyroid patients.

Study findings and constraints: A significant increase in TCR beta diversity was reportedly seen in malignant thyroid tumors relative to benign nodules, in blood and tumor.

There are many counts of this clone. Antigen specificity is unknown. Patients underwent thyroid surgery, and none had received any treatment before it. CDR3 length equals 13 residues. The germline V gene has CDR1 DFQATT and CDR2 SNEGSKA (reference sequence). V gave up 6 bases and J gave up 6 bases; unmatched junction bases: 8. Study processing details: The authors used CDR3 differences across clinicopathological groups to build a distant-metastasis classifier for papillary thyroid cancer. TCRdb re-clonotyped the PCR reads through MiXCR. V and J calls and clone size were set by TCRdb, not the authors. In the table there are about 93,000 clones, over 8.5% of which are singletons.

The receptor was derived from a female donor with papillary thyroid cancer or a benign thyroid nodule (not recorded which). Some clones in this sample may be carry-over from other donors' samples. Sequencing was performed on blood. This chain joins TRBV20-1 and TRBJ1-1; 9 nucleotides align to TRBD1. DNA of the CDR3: TGCAGTGCATTGAGGGACAGGGCCCCTGAAGCTTTCTTT. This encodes CSALRDRAPEAFF.